Ten or more counts support the clone carrying this T cell receptor beta chain. Its antigen is undetermined. Researchers took RNA transcripts and amplified the TCR beta CDR3 regions from them. When the TCR CDR3 underwent first-round RT-PCR, the HTBI primer set was used. From the multiplex PCR reads, TCRdb called clonotypes with MiXCR, one entry per CDR3 protein. The data contain about 350,000 distinct CDR3 sequences, around 18% of them singletons. This sample was included in a study of T cells in Graves' hyperthyroidism and ophthalmopathy. Overall study results and limits: Before onset, ophthalmopathy was predicted by the model a median approximately 6.7 months earlier.

Duration under 3 months, a NOSPECS grade of at least 4, and a Clinical Activity Score of at least 3 characterized the ophthalmopathy patients. Uncontrolled infections, other autoimmune diseases, pregnancy or lactation led to exclusion of patients. Orbital computed tomography and thyroid ultrasound, together with serum TRAb and thyroxine and clinical symptoms, were used for diagnoses. CDR3 size: 17 residues. CDR1 SGHDN and CDR2 FVKESK come from the germline V gene. The J segment lost 7 bases and the V segment lost 0 bases, leaving 14 bases of the junction unmatched. This chain links TRBV14 with TRBJ2-7; 8 bases fit TRBD1. Sequencing was done on a sample of blood. This clonotype was obtained from a woman aged 40 to 50 with Graves' ophthalmopathy. DNA for the CDR3: TGTGCCAGCAGCCAAGACCGTTGGGGGACAGGAGGTCGGGAGCAGTACTTC. Protein: CASSQDRWGTGGREQYF.